Listed here are 19 T cell receptor beta chains from one sample, sequenced in a study of blood T cells in healthy people across ages. The authors ran a second PCR of 7 to 11 cycles using a sample-barcoded 5' primer and a J-beta primer mix. TCRdb redid the calling of the 5' RACE reads with MiXCR, one entry per CDR3 protein. The repertoire holds 1 million to 1.2 million distinct CDR3 sequences, with about two fifths as singletons. The sequencing sample was made of blood. The receptors shown here come from a man between 18 and 35 years old in good health.

The chain links TRBV18 to TRBJ2-2; D is uncertain. The germline V gene has CDR1 KGHSH and CDR2 LQKENI. V was cut by 4 bases and J by 4 bases, with 13 bases left in between. This CDR3 has 15 amino acids. The CDR3 bases are TGTGCCAGCTCACGGTCCCCGATGTCCACCGGGGAGCTGTTTTTT. It translates to CASSRSPMSTGELFF.

The V gene is TRBV6-5, the J gene TRBJ1-2; TRBD1 might be the D (5 bases). CDR1 MNHEY and CDR2 SVGAGI come from the germline V gene. V dropped 0 bases and J dropped 2 bases, with 10 bases sitting between them. The CDR3 runs 15 residues. The CDR3 bases are TGTGCCAGCAGTTACTCGAACCCAGGGAACTATGGCTACACCTTC. As protein: CASSYSNPGNYGYTF.

V usage is TRBV12-3 or TRBV12-4 and J usage is TRBJ2-2; tentatively, D is TRBD1 (5 bases). V lost 8 bases to trimming and J lost 4 bases, with 14 bases between them. The CDR3 contains 14 residues. The CDR3 sequence is CASGFQGTTGELFF. CDR3 DNA sequence: TGTGCCAGCGGCTTCCAGGGTACCACCGGGGAGCTGTTTTTT.

The rearrangement links TRBV20-1 to TRBJ1-4; D remains ambiguous. The CDR3 totals 11 residues. CDR1 is DFQATT and CDR2 is SNEGSKA in the germline V gene (reference sequence). Between the trimmed V and J ends, which lost 5 bases and 8 bases, there was a span of 9 bases. As DNA, the CDR3 is TGCAGTGCTCCTAGGTCCGAAAAACTGTTTTTT. Amino acids: CSAPRSEKLFF.

This clonotype was seen more than once but under ten times. This sequence joins TRBV10-3 and TRBJ1-1, with 8 bases identical to TRBD1. V was pared by 9 bases and J by 4 bases, with 10 bases of the junction left unmatched. CDR3 size: 14 residues. Per the germline V gene, CDR1 is ENHRY and CDR2 is SYGVKD. CDR3 bases: TGTGCCATTGGAGGGTCAGGGGGCATCACTGAAGCTTTCTTT. Its translation: CAIGGSGGITEAFF.

The V gene is TRBV21-1, the J gene TRBJ2-5; no check of the table's D call, TRBD2, against the DNA was made. TRBV21-1 is annotated as a pseudogene. The CDR3 spans 16 residues. The CDR3 nucleotides read TGTGCCAGCAGCCCAATAATAGAGCGGGGGTCCCTTTGTCAGTACTTC. Protein sequence: CASSPIIERGSLCQYF.

V usage is TRBV9 and J usage is TRBJ2-3; no definite D call. CDR1 and CDR2 from the germline V gene are SGDLS and YYNGEE. The CDR3 is made up of 14 amino acids. Trimming pared 4 bases from V and 6 bases from J, leaving 15 bases between. CDR3 in amino acids: CASSPSQERDTQYF. The CDR3 DNA reads TGTGCCAGCAGCCCCTCCCAAGAGAGGGATACGCAGTATTTT.

The V call is TRBV2, the J call TRBJ2-3; maybe TRBD2 (7 bases). This CDR3 is built from 16 residues. CDR1 is SNHLY, CDR2 FYNNEI, per germline. V lost 10 bases and J 4 bases, leaving 24 bases between the germline ends. CDR3 residues: CATRYLGRGPADTQYF. CDR3 coding DNA: TGTGCCACACGGTATCTGGGGCGGGGGCCTGCAGATACGCAGTATTTT.

The V and J genes are TRBV2 and TRBJ2-2; perhaps TRBD1 as D (5 bases). Germline lookup yields CDR1 SNHLY and CDR2 FYNNEI. CDR3 length: 15 residues. V dropped 7 bases and J dropped 7 bases, with 19 bases sitting between them. CDR3 sequence reads: CASIPQGVLIGELFF. The CDR3 coding sequence is TGTGCCAGCATCCCACAAGGGGTGTTAATCGGGGAGCTGTTTTTT. The complete variable domain, with remaining parts taken from reference TRBV2 and TRBJ2-2, reads EPEVTQTPSHQVTQMGQEVILRCVPISNHLYFYWYRQILGQKVEFLVSFYNNEISEKSEIFDDQFSVERPDGSNFTLKIRSTKLEDSAMYFCASIPQGVLIGELFFGEGSRLTVL.

The chain has TRBV29-1 and TRBJ2-2, with a weak D call TRBD1 (7 bases). This CDR3 contains 13 residues. The germline V gene has CDR1 SQVTM and CDR2 ANQGSEA. This CDR3 is CSWETGRSGELFF. CDR3 sequence (DNA): TGCAGTTGGGAGACAGGGAGGTCGGGGGAGCTGTTTTTT.

This rearrangement joins TRBV20-1 to TRBJ1-5; D gene uncertain. Trimming removed 5 bases at V and 7 bases at J, with 18 bases between. CDR3 size: 14 residues. Germline values: CDR1 DFQATT, CDR2 SNEGSKA (reference sequence). In DNA, the CDR3 is TGCAGTGCTCCGACGGGGATGTTGAAGCAGCCCCAGCATTTT. Encoded protein: CSAPTGMLKQPQHF.

This clonotype was observed a handful of times. The chain is built from TRBV6-5 and TRBJ1-1, with a weak D call TRBD1 (5 bases). V shed 6 bases and J shed 6 bases, with 14 bases lying between them. This CDR3 is built from 13 residues. From germline, CDR1 is MNHEY and CDR2 SVGAGI. The CDR3 region is CASRRQGDAEAFF. The CDR3 region has the DNA TGTGCCAGCAGACGGCAGGGTGACGCTGAAGCTTTCTTT.

The V gene is TRBV4-3, the J gene TRBJ1-1; D unresolved. This CDR3 comprises 16 residues. CDR1 LGHNA and CDR2 YSLEER come from the germline V gene. Trimming pared 1 base from V and 0 bases from J, leaving 12 bases between. In DNA form, the CDR3 reads TGCGCCAGCAGCCAAGGGCCCGGGGTGGTGAACACTGAAGCTTTCTTT. This codes for CASSQGPGVVNTEAFF.

Many counts were recorded for this clonotype. The rearrangement links TRBV7-2 to TRBJ2-5, with D possibly TRBD2 on 6 matching bases. Trimming left V 2 bases short and J 2 bases short, with 9 bases between. CDR1 is SGHTA and CDR2 is FQGNSA in the germline V gene. The CDR3 runs to 14 residues. The CDR3 bases are TGTGCCAGCAGCTTATGGACTACGCAAGAGACCCAGTACTTC. It specifies CASSLWTTQETQYF.

In this sample, this clonotype turned up a few times. The J gene is TRBJ2-3, the V gene TRBV7-2; 7 bases are a match to TRBD1. The CDR3 extends over 15 amino acids. CDR1 and CDR2 (germline): SGHTA, FQGNSA. V trimming: 5 bases; J trimming: 1 base; junction bases outside the gene matches: 6. CDR3 region: CASSPSGQRTDTQYF. In DNA, the CDR3 is TGTGCCAGCAGCCCGTCGGGACAGCGCACAGATACGCAGTATTTT.

The CDR3: CASSGDGNSYNEQFF. In DNA form, the CDR3 reads TGTGCCAGCAGCGGGGATGGAAACTCCTACAATGAGCAGTTCTTC. The chain is built from TRBV9 and TRBJ2-1; D not resolved. CDR3 length: 15 amino acids. CDR1 SGDLS and CDR2 YYNGEE come from the germline V gene. With 3 bases removed from V and 0 bases from J, the gap between germline ends came to 10 bases.

This clonotype was picked up one time. One base away lies a much larger clone, so this may be a sequencing read error. The gene calls are TRBV6-1 and TRBJ2-7; TRBD2 agrees at 7 bases. The end of the DNA fits TRBJ2-5 better, so the J call may be wrong. The CDR3 contains 13 residues. CDR1 MNHNS and CDR2 SASEGT come from the germline V gene. The CDR3: CATVGDYHETQYF. CDR3 DNA sequence: TGTGCCACCGTAGGGGACTATCACGAGACCCAGTACTTC.

This clonotype has at least ten counts. The CDR3 loop reads CSARAEGYEQYF. CDR3 DNA sequence: TGCAGTGCTAGAGCCGAGGGTTACGAGCAGTACTTC. The chain is built from TRBV20-1 and TRBJ2-7; possible D gene TRBD2, 5 bases. The V and J ends lost 1 base and 4 bases respectively, with 8 bases between them. CDR3 length: 12 residues. CDR1 and CDR2 from the germline V gene are DFQATT and SNEGSKA (reference sequence).

This clonotype was recorded a few times. This chain uses TRBV11-2 with TRBJ1-2; no clear D gene. The CDR3 is 14 residues long. Germline CDR1 is SGHAT and CDR2 is FQNNGV. V lost 0 bases, J lost 7 bases, and 12 bases lay in between. CDR3 loop: CASSLDTAAGGYTF. The DNA for the CDR3 is TGTGCCAGCAGCTTAGACACAGCAGCCGGTGGCTACACCTTC.